These 23 T cell receptor beta chains were all obtained from the same sample, sequenced in a study of kidney transplant recipient with SARS-CoV-2 infection. MiXCR, applied by TCRdb to the reads, yields one record per CDR3 protein. The table records some 220,000 distinct CDR3 sequences, under 30% of them present only once. The sample in question was a blood sample, obtained at baseline and between days 110 and 120 from a kidney transplant recipient. Receptors originate from a male patient aged 25-45 years who had COVID-19 and was a kidney transplant recipient. Some T cells may originate from the graft donor.

This chain uses TRBV7-4 with TRBJ1-2; D unclear. V gave up 5 bases and J gave up 4 bases, with 23 bases separating them. The CDR3 length is 17 residues. The V gene's germline CDR1 is SGHVT and CDR2 SQSDAQ. The CDR3 here is CASSDRVSARKTYGYTF. The CDR3, as DNA: TGTGCCAGCAGCGATCGCGTTTCAGCTCGAAAGACCTATGGCTACACCTTC.

Worth noting for this clonotype: Relative to the germline gene, one junction end is altered; a read error may explain this. The chain carries TRBV9 and TRBJ2-7; unclear D gene. The CDR3 sequence is 14 residues long. Looked up from germline, CDR1 is SGDLS and CDR2 is YYNGEE. For the CDR3, the DNA is TGTGCCAGCAGCGTAATTGCGGATTCCTACGAGCGGTACTTC. Amino acid sequence: CASSVIADSYERYF.

Regarding this clonotype: One base away lies a much larger clone, so this may be a sequencing read error. This chain joins TRBV4-2 and TRBJ2-2; 7 nucleotides match TRBD2. The germline V gene encodes CDR1 LGHNA and CDR2 YNFKEQ. This CDR3 spans 16 amino acids. CDR3 DNA: TGTGCCAGCGGCCAAGGCGCCGGGGGGAGGACCGGGGAGCTGTTTTTT. Protein sequence: CASGQGAGGRTGELFF.

This clonotype was counted at least ten times. This sequence joins TRBV14 and TRBJ1-1; D gene ambiguous. Between the trimmed V and J ends, which lost 1 base and 7 bases, there was a span of 16 bases. The V gene's germline CDR1 is SGHDN and CDR2 FVKESK. This CDR3 spans 15 amino acids. The CDR3 here is CASSQVPDLTLEAFF. In DNA form, the CDR3 reads TGTGCCAGCAGCCAAGTACCGGACCTAACCCTTGAAGCTTTCTTT.

This clonotype was detected many times. The chain links TRBV2 to TRBJ1-2; no definite D call. CDR1 and CDR2 from the germline V gene are SNHLY and FYNNEI. Trimming cost V 3 bases and J 1 base, with 9 bases left between them. CDR3 length: 14 residues. The CDR3 spells CASSEREGNYGYTF. The CDR3 DNA follows: TGTGCCAGCAGTGAGCGGGAGGGTAACTATGGCTACACCTTC.

As concerns this clonotype: It is unclear where the CDR3 begins or ends on the DNA, so no DNA is shown, and the CDR3 is as TCRdb lists it. The chain links TRBV8-2 to TRBJ1-2; TRBD1 reflects the table's D call only, with no check against the DNA. TRBV8-2 is noted as a pseudogene. 16 amino acids form the CDR3, both terminal residues included. Here the CDR3 reads CGSTPCDSRKTYGCTF.

This clonotype was recorded many times. The chain is built from TRBV12-3 or TRBV12-4 and TRBJ1-5; D remains unclear. The CDR3 sequence is 15 residues long. V lost 3 bases and J 4 bases, leaving 13 bases between the germline ends. The chain's CDR3 is CASSFYQEENQPQHF. In nucleotides, the CDR3 is TGTGCCAGCAGTTTTTATCAGGAAGAGAATCAGCCCCAGCATTTT.

This clonotype was found many times. The chain is built from TRBV12-3 or TRBV12-4 and TRBJ1-3; D gene ambiguous. Trimming took off 5 bases at V and 0 bases at J, with 8 bases between the two ends. CDR3 size: 14 residues. The CDR3 DNA follows: TGTGCCAGCAGTCCCGGCGGCTCTGGAAACACCATATATTTT. This codes for CASSPGGSGNTIYF.

This clonotype appeared many times. The chain joins TRBV6-5 to TRBJ1-2; D ambiguous. Trimming took off 4 bases at V and 4 bases at J, with 22 bases between the two ends. The CDR3 has 17 residues. In germline, CDR1 is MNHEY, CDR2 SVGAGI. This CDR3 is CASSCGVECRKTYGYTF. The DNA of the CDR3 is TGTGCCAGCAGTTGCGGGGTGGAATGTAGAAAGACCTATGGCTACACCTTC.

A note on this clonotype: Being one base from a much bigger clone, this may be a read error. The V gene is TRBV7-2, the J gene TRBJ2-7; D gene ambiguous. CDR3 length equals 13 residues. Germline V CDR1 and CDR2: SGHTA, FQGNSA. The CDR3 DNA sequence: TGTGCCAGCGGCTTTGCCCCCAATCGCGAGCAGTACTTC. Protein: CASGFAPNREQYF.

This clonotype came up many times. This chain uses TRBV15 with TRBJ2-1, with 8 bases that match TRBD2. Germline V lookup: CDR1 LNHNV, CDR2 YYDKDF (reference sequence). V gave up 3 bases and J gave up 15 bases; unmatched junction bases: 16. The CDR3 totals 15 residues. The CDR3 nucleotides read TGTGCCACCAGCAGCCCTTCTGGCGGGAGGCATTTATTGTTCTTC. Translating gives CATSSPSGGRHLLFF.

Comment on this clonotype: A clone one base away is much larger, so this may be a read error. The CDR3 protein is CASSLPAKRRKTYGYTF. CDR3 sequence (DNA): TGTGCCAGCAGCCTTCCGGCTAAGCGCCGAAAGACCTATGGCTACACCTTC. V is TRBV7-7 and J is TRBJ1-2; D remains unclear. The CDR3 sequence is 17 residues long. The germline V gene has CDR1 SSHAT and CDR2 FNYEAQ (reference sequence). V gave up 5 bases and J gave up 4 bases, with 23 bases separating them.

This clonotype was picked up many times. The rearrangement uses TRBV7-2 and TRBJ2-7, with TRBD2 matching 11 bases. Germline V gives CDR1 SGHTA, CDR2 FQGNSA. The ends lost 3 bases at V and 0 bases at J; junction bases unmatched: 1. The CDR3 length is 15 residues. CDR3 nucleotides: TGTGCCAGCAGCTTTCTAGCGGGAGGCTCCTACGAGCAGTACTTC. It encodes CASSFLAGGSYEQYF.

This clonotype was observed many times. V is TRBV5-5 and J is TRBJ1-2, with no clear D. Trimming took off 7 bases at V and 4 bases at J, with 23 bases between the two ends. The germline gives CDR1 SGHKS, CDR2 YYEKEE (reference sequence). The CDR3 runs to 16 residues. The CDR3 DNA sequence: TGTGCCAGCTGTAGACTTGTCTCGCGAAAGACCTATGGCTACACCTTC. This encodes CASCRLVSRKTYGYTF. Full variable domain (missing parts from reference TRBV5-5 and TRBJ1-2): DAGVTQSPTHLIKTRGQQVTLRCSPISGHKSVSWYQQVLGQGPQFIFQYYEKEERGRGNFPDRFSARQFPNYSSELNVNALLLGDSALYLCASCRLVSRKTYGYTFGSGTRLTVV.

A word on this clonotype: This sequence may be a read error, since a much larger clone differs from it by one base. The chain couples TRBV14 to TRBJ1-4; the match to TRBD1 covers 9 bases. Germline-derived CDR1 and CDR2 are SGHDN and FVKESK. V shed 5 bases and J 2 bases; nucleotides not matched to a gene: 6. The length of the CDR3 is 16 residues. The CDR3 region has the DNA TGTGCCAGCAGCGGTCGACAGGGGGGGACTAATGAAAAACTGTTTTTT. Translation: CASSGRQGGTNEKLFF.

This clonotype has at least ten counts. The chain recombines TRBV27 with TRBJ2-1; 8 bases match TRBD2. Germline V CDR1 and CDR2: MNHEY, SMNVEV (reference sequence). The V gene end was trimmed by 3 bases and the J gene end by 8 bases; junction bases not matched to a gene: 9. This CDR3 is built from 15 residues. CDR3: CASSFPGTGGYEQFF. In nucleotides, the CDR3 is TGTGCCAGCAGTTTCCCCGGGACGGGGGGGTATGAGCAGTTCTTC.

This clonotype was seen ten or more times. The chain has TRBV7-9 and TRBJ1-2, with D hard to call. The CDR3 sequence is 17 residues long. From germline, CDR1 is SEHNR and CDR2 FQNEAQ (reference sequence). V dropped 4 bases and J dropped 4 bases, with 22 bases sitting between them. This CDR3 reads CASSCGLYHGKTYGYTF. The CDR3 DNA follows: TGTGCCAGCAGCTGCGGACTATACCATGGAAAGACCTATGGCTACACCTTC.

On this clonotype: A clone one base away is much larger, so this may be a read error. This chain connects TRBV24-1 to TRBJ1-2, with TRBD1 identical over 8 bases. This CDR3 comprises 12 residues. CDR1 and CDR2 from the germline V gene are KGHDR and SFDVKD. This CDR3 reads CATGDRGYGYTF. DNA of the CDR3: TGTGCCACCGGTGACAGGGGTTATGGCTACACCTTC.

This clonotype turned up a few times. The V and J genes are TRBV19 and TRBJ1-2; D is unclear. Germline loops: CDR1 LNHDA, CDR2 SQIVND (reference sequence). The CDR3 contains 17 residues. The V end was cut by 5 bases, the J end by 4 bases, with 23 bases between. The CDR3 protein is CASSGVETNRKTYGYTF. In DNA, the CDR3 is TGTGCCAGTAGTGGGGTGGAGACAAATCGAAAGACCTATGGCTACACCTTC. The full variable domain, in which reference TRBV19 and TRBJ1-2 provide the parts outside the CDR3, is DGGITQSPKYLFRKEGQNVTLSCEQNLNHDAMYWYRQDPGQGLRLIYYSQIVNDFQKGDIAEGYSVSREKKESFPLTVTSAQKNPTAFYLCASSGVETNRKTYGYTFGSGTRLTVV.

As to this clonotype: One base away lies a much larger clone, so this may be a sequencing read error. This rearrangement joins TRBV29-1 to TRBJ2-1, with TRBD2 as a possible D gene (6 bases). The germline V gene encodes CDR1 SQVTM and CDR2 ANQGSEA. With 4 bases removed from V and 4 bases from J, the gap between germline ends came to 17 bases. CDR3 length equals 15 residues. The CDR3 is CSVVLGTPGYNEQFF. DNA for the CDR3: TGCAGCGTTGTGTTGGGGACTCCCGGATACAATGAGCAGTTCTTC.

This clonotype has a count of ten or more. J is TRBJ1-2 and V is TRBV6-4; no clear D. The CDR3 contains 17 residues. Deletions cut 4 bases from V and 4 bases from J, with 22 bases between. Germline lookup yields CDR1 MRHNA and CDR2 SNTAGT. The DNA of the CDR3 is TGTGCCAGCAGTGGACCATGCTCACACGGAAAGACCTATGGCTACACCTTC. Encoded protein: CASSGPCSHGKTYGYTF.

The sample holds many counts of this clonotype. The chain combines TRBV5-6 with TRBJ1-2; no clear D gene. Trimming removed 7 bases at V and 4 bases at J, with 23 bases between. This CDR3 contains 16 residues. CDR1 and CDR2 from the germline V gene are SGHDT and YYEEEE. The DNA for the CDR3 is TGTGCCAGCCTTTTTGCCAATAGTCGAAAGACCTATGGCTACACCTTC. This translates into CASLFANSRKTYGYTF.

This clonotype was counted many times. The chain employs TRBV12-3 or TRBV12-4 and TRBJ1-4, with a weak D call TRBD1 (5 bases). V lost 3 bases, J lost 0 bases, and 17 bases lay in between. The CDR3 sequence is 18 residues long. The CDR3 region is CASSLSGQVFATNEKLFF. The CDR3, as DNA: TGTGCCAGCAGTTTGTCAGGGCAGGTTTTTGCAACTAATGAAAAACTGTTTTTT.